This TCR beta chain derives from a study of blood T cell repertoires in COVID-19. V dropped 5 bases and J dropped 6 bases, with 15 bases sitting between them. Germline assignment: CDR1 GTSNPN and CDR2 SVGIG (reference sequence). CDR3 size: 13 residues. Authors' data handling: For nucleated cells, counts were estimated from reference gene primer amplification. Clones were read by immunoSEQ multiplex PCR, and TCRdb kept only the in-frame ones, dropping some. D and trimming come from the DNA, and the V and J calls and clone size come from that table. The table shows hundreds of thousands of clones, with under 90% occurring only once.

This receptor was obtained from a man at least 80 years old with acute or convalescent COVID-19. The material sequenced was peripheral blood. V is TRBV30 and J is TRBJ2-3; TRBD1 is a possible D gene (6 bases). Here the CDR3 DNA reads TGTGCCTGGGGAACTTCGACAGGTGATACGCAGTATTTT. This gives the protein CAWGTSTGDTQYF.